This entry is about one T cell receptor (beta chain). What it recognizes is unknown. These data originate in a study of Ad26.COV2.S vaccination and SARS-CoV-2 variants. Study at large: Donor was in the COV1001 Ad26.COV2.S trial arm. Findings of the study overall: In vaccinated individuals, spike-specific CD8+ and CD4+ T cell responses reportedly displayed substantial breadth. Participants in the vaccine arm had higher spike-specific TCR breadth; placebo recipients had lower. Similar non-spike TCR breadth was observed in recipients of vaccine and of placebo.

TCRdb keeps only in-frame clones here, not all; method: immunoSEQ multiplex PCR. This repertoire shows hundreds of thousands of clones, around 90% found once; its top ten account for more than 3%. Treatment here: around 19 received Ad26.COV2.S at low or high dose, single or two shots; 5 received placebo; per-sample allocation not given. Day 63 after the first vaccine or placebo injection was the time point for sampling. Trimming cost V 4 bases and J 7 bases, with 8 bases left between them. The length of the CDR3 is 13 residues. CDR1 and CDR2 from the germline V gene are SNHLY and FYNNEI. Sequencing used peripheral blood, obtained in a trial of Ad26.COV2.S vaccine versus placebo. This chain uses TRBV2 with TRBJ1-6, with TRBD1 as a possible D gene (5 bases). This receptor was identified in a person between 18 and 65 years old who received the Ad26.COV2.S COVID-19 vaccine or a placebo. The CDR3 region is CASSGRQNSPLHF. The CDR3 region has the DNA TGTGCCAGCAGTGGGAGACAGAATTCACCCCTCCACTTT.